These 14 T cell receptor beta chains share one sample of origin, sequenced in a study of T cells in Graves' hyperthyroidism and ophthalmopathy (dated by TCRdb to the late 2010s). Library prep was done by multiplex PCR. TCRdb records Illumina HiSeq 2000 as the sequencer. Amplification of TCR beta CDR3 regions was carried out from RNA transcripts. The first round of RT-PCR for the TCR CDR3 was performed with the HTBI primer set and the Qiagen OneStep RT-PCR kit. TCRdb took the public reads, trimmed them with fastp at Q25, ran MiXCR for clone calling and kept in-frame beta chains. Every entry covers one CDR3 protein and lists the most common genes and DNA from its rows. The sample has 250,000 to 400,000 distinct CDR3 sequences on record, roughly 13% of them singletons. The ten largest clones add up to 30% to 40% of the sample. The material sequenced was blood. All receptors derive from a woman aged 40 to 55 with Graves' ophthalmopathy.

This clonotype was counted at least ten times. J is TRBJ2-6 and V is TRBV7-9; 8 bases align to TRBD2. CDR1 is SEHNR and CDR2 is FQNEAQ in the germline V gene (reference sequence). The CDR3 loop spans 18 amino acids. The V gene end was trimmed by 2 bases and the J gene end by 0 bases; junction bases not matched to a gene: 6. The CDR3 reads CASSLSPAGGSGANVLTF. For the CDR3, the DNA is TGTGCCAGCAGCTTAAGTCCCGCGGGGGGCTCTGGGGCCAACGTCCTGACTTTC.

In its sample, this clonotype was seen many times. The chain employs TRBV6-2 or TRBV6-3 and TRBJ1-5; maybe TRBD1 (6 bases). The CDR3 has 14 amino acids. V dropped 7 bases and J dropped 4 bases, with 14 bases sitting between them. Germline CDR1 is MNHEY and CDR2 is SVGEGT. In DNA form, the CDR3 reads TGTGCCAGCACCGTGACAGGAACAAATCAGCCCCAGCATTTT. Its protein product is CASTVTGTNQPQHF.

There are many counts of this clonotype. The chain joins TRBV25-1 to TRBJ2-3; the D is unclear. The V gene's germline CDR1 is MGHDK and CDR2 SYGVNS. The CDR3 sequence is 14 residues long. Trimming cost V 1 base and J 8 bases, with 13 bases left between them. The chain's CDR3 is CASSELISRGTQYF. DNA for the CDR3: TGTGCCAGCAGTGAATTAATCTCGCGCGGTACGCAGTATTTT.

This chain links TRBV15 with TRBJ2-7, with a tentative D call TRBD2 (6 bases). V was trimmed by 5 bases and J by 9 bases, leaving 23 bases between them. Looked up from germline, CDR1 is LNHNV and CDR2 is YYDKDF (reference sequence). The length of the CDR3 is 15 residues. The CDR3 DNA is TGTGCCACCAGCCCCCCCGGCGCGGGGCGCTTAGGGCAGTACTTC. This sequence encodes CATSPPGAGRLGQYF.

V usage is TRBV4-1 and J usage is TRBJ2-7; TRBD1 agrees at 7 bases. Trimming took 4 bases from V and 4 from J; bases not matched to a gene: 7. The CDR3 extends over 14 amino acids. Germline assignment: CDR1 MGHRA and CDR2 YSYEKL. Here the CDR3 reads CASSRGTAVYEQYF. In DNA form, the CDR3 reads TGCGCCAGCAGCCGAGGGACAGCTGTTTACGAGCAGTACTTC.

The chain recombines TRBV7-9 with TRBJ1-2; the D is unclear. This CDR3 is 17 amino acids long. In germline, CDR1 is SEHNR, CDR2 FQNEAQ (reference sequence). The V end was cut by 1 base, the J end by 1 base, with 16 bases between. CDR3 coding DNA: TGTGCCAGCAGCTTAGGTCTAACAAGCCCAATTAACTATGGCTACACCTTC. It is translated as CASSLGLTSPINYGYTF. Full variable domain (rest looked up from reference TRBV7-9 and TRBJ1-2): DTGVSQNPRHKITKRGQNVTFRCDPISEHNRLYWYRQTLGQGPEFLTYFQNEAQLEKSRLLSDRFSAERPKGSFSTLEIQRTEQGDSAMYLCASSLGLTSPINYGYTFGSGTRLTVV.

This clonotype has more than one count but fewer than ten. The chain has TRBV19 and TRBJ1-2; D is unclear. The V gene lost 2 bases and the J gene lost 8 bases, with 12 bases spanning the gap. The CDR3 extends over 13 amino acids. Germline-derived CDR1 and CDR2 are LNHDA and SQIVND (reference sequence). In DNA form, the CDR3 reads TGTGCCAGTAGTATATCCAGGAAGGACGGCTACACCTTC. This translates into CASSISRKDGYTF.

The V call is TRBV20-1, the J call TRBJ2-7; no firm D call. The CDR3 runs to 15 residues. V lost 0 bases to trimming and J lost 0 bases, with 12 bases between them. Germline CDR1 reads DFQATT; CDR2 reads SNEGSKA (reference sequence). CDR3 bases: TGCAGTGCTAGAGATTACCCCAGGAGCTCCTACGAGCAGTACTTC. Protein sequence: CSARDYPRSSYEQYF.

This clonotype was seen many times. J is TRBJ1-1 and V is TRBV12-3 or TRBV12-4; D ambiguous. The CDR3 covers 15 residues. Trimming shortened V by 3 bases and J by 5 bases, and 16 bases separated the two germline ends. As DNA, the CDR3 is TGTGCCAGCAGTTTTAGCTATCCTGTGGGGACTGAAGCTTTCTTT. It specifies CASSFSYPVGTEAFF.

This clonotype was detected many times. The chain links TRBV7-2 to TRBJ2-3, with D hard to call. V lost 1 base, J lost 0 bases, and 8 bases lay in between. Germline loops: CDR1 SGHTA, CDR2 FQGNSA. This CDR3 spans 15 amino acids. The CDR3 sequence: CASSLVVGSTDTQYF. The CDR3, as DNA: TGTGCCAGCAGCTTAGTAGTTGGCAGCACAGATACGCAGTATTTT.

This clonotype showed up many times. The chain recombines TRBV27 with TRBJ1-1, with D unresolved. The CDR3 has 14 amino acids. V dropped 3 bases and J dropped 4 bases, with 12 bases sitting between them. The V gene's germline CDR1 is MNHEY and CDR2 SMNVEV (reference sequence). This CDR3 is CASSFSGRVTEAFF. CDR3 nucleotide sequence: TGTGCCAGCAGTTTTTCAGGTCGAGTCACTGAAGCTTTCTTT.

The CDR3 coding sequence is TGTGCCAGCAGCCAAGTCTGGAGTAGGCATGAGCAGTACTTC. Encoded protein: CASSQVWSRHEQYF. The V and J genes are TRBV3-1 and TRBJ2-7; unclear D gene. V lost 1 base and J lost 7, with 14 bases in between. This CDR3 has 14 amino acids. Per the germline V gene, CDR1 is LGHDT and CDR2 is YNNKEL (reference sequence).

This clonotype was detected many times. V and J are TRBV6-2 or TRBV6-3 and TRBJ1-1; D gene uncertain. The germline V gene encodes CDR1 MNHEY and CDR2 SVGEGT. Trimming took off 1 base at V and 2 bases at J, with 11 bases between the two ends. The CDR3 length is 15 residues. The CDR3 DNA reads TGTGCCAGCAGTTACTTAAGCCGTCTAAACACTGAAGCTTTCTTT. It codes for CASSYLSRLNTEAFF.

The chain is built from TRBV4-2 and TRBJ2-7; 12 bases map to TRBD1. V shed 4 bases, J shed 5 bases, and the junction held 12 bases outside the gene matches. Looked up from germline, CDR1 is LGHNA and CDR2 is YNFKEQ. The CDR3 has 17 amino acids. The CDR3 region is CASSLAYGTGGLDEQYF. The CDR3 region has the DNA TGTGCCAGCAGCCTAGCCTACGGGACAGGGGGCCTCGACGAGCAGTACTTC.